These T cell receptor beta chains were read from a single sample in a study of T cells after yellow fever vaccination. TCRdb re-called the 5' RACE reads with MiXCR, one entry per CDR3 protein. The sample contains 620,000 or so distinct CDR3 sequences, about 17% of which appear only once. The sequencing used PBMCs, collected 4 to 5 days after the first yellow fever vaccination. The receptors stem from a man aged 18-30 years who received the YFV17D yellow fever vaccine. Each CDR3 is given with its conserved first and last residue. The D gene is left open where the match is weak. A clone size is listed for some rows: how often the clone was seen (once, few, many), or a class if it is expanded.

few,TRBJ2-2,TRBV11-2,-,TGTGCCAGCAACCTGGCCGGGGGCGGTCAGGGAAGAGCCGGGGAGCTGTTTTTT,CASNLAGGGQGRAGELFF
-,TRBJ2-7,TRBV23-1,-,TGCGCCAGCACCCCTATGGGCAGGAAAGGTCCCCAAGGTTACGAGCAGTACTTC,CASTPMGRKGPQGYEQYF
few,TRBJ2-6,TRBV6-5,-,TGTGCCAGCAGTTATTTGGGACCCCAGGACTCTGGGGCCAACGTCCTGACTTTC,CASSYLGPQDSGANVLTF
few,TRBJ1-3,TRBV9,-,TGTGCCAGCAGCGTAGGTTGGGGTGCTGGAAACACCATATATTTT,CASSVGWGAGNTIYF
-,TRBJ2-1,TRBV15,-,TGTGCCACCAGCAGAGATCCGGGGGACGAGCAGTTCTTC,CATSRDPGDEQFF
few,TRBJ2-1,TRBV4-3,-,TGCGCCAGCAGCCAAGTTTTTCCGGGGGCAGGGGAGCAGTTCTTC,CASSQVFPGAGEQFF
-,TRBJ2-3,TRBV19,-,TGTGCCAGTAGGTCTTTGGGTCGCGGGGTGAGCACAGATACGCAGTATTTT,CASRSLGRGVSTDTQYF
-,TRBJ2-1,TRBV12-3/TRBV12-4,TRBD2,TGTGCCAGCAGTTTAACTTTTGGGCTAGCGGGTAATAATGAGCAGTTCTTC,CASSLTFGLAGNNEQFF
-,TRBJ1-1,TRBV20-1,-,TGCAGTGCTAGTAAGACTCCGAACACTGAAGCTTTCTTT,CSASKTPNTEAFF
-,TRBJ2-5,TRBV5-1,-,TGCGCCAGCAGCTCAGCCGGGACACTCCAAGAGACCCAGTACTTC,CASSSAGTLQETQYF
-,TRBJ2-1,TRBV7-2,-,TGTGCCAGCAGCTTATGGGGGGGCCTTGAGCAGTTCTTC,CASSLWGGLEQFF
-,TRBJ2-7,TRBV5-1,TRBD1,TGCGCCAGCAGCGTGACAGGACAGGGGAGCTCCTACGAGCAGTACTTC,CASSVTGQGSSYEQYF
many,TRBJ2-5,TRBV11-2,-,TGTGCCAGCACCCCCCGGGGGTCGGGCGAGACCCAGTACTTC,CASTPRGSGETQYF
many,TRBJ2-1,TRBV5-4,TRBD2,TGTGCCAGCAGCGTATCTATACGGCGGGGGGTTCACAGTGAGCAGTTCTTC,CASSVSIRRGVHSEQFF
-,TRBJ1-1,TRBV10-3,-,TGTGCCATCAGTGAGCGGAACACTGAAGCTTTCTTT,CAISERNTEAFF
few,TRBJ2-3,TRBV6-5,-,TGTGCCAGCAGTTCAGGCAATCGGGCTCCAGATACGCAGTATTTT,CASSSGNRAPDTQYF
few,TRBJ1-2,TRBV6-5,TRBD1,TGTGCCAGCAGTTACTCGAAATCCAGGGGGAACTATGGCTACACCTTC,CASSYSKSRGNYGYTF
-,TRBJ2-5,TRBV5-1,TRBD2,TGCGCCAGCAGCCTGGGGGCTAGCGGGGGGGCTGGAGCCCAAGAGACCCAGTACTTC,CASSLGASGGAGAQETQYF
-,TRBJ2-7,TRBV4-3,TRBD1,TGCGCCAGCAGCCAAGATTGGGACAGAACTTACGAGCAGTACTTC,CASSQDWDRTYEQYF
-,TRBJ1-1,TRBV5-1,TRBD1,TGCGCCAGCAGCTTGGTCAGGGGGCACACTGAAGCTTTCTTT,CASSLVRGHTEAFF
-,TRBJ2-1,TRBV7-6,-,TGTGCCAGCAGCCCCTTCGCTAATCACAATGAGCAGTTCTTC,CASSPFANHNEQFF
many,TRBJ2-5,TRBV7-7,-,TGTGCCAGCAGCTTAGAGGTGCAGGGTGCGGGTGAGACCCAGTACTTC,CASSLEVQGAGETQYF
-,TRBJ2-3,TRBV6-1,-,TGTGCCAGCAGGGACTTTTCTAGCACAGATACGCAGTATTTT,CASRDFSSTDTQYF
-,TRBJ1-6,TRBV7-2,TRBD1,TGTGCCAGCAGCCAGAACAGGGGATCACCCCTCCACTTT,CASSQNRGSPLHF
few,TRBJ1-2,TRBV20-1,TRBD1,TGCAGTGCTAGGGCGGGACAGGGATATGGCTACACCTTC,CSARAGQGYGYTF
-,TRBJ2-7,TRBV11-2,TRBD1,TGTGCCAGCAGCCGGTTATACGGGACAGTAATAGAGCAGTACTTC,CASSRLYGTVIEQYF
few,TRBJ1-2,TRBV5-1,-,TGCGCCAGCAGCTTGGCTGGCACTCCCGCTAACTATGGCTACACCTTC,CASSLAGTPANYGYTF